The present T cell receptor (beta chain) was sequenced within a study of T cell responses to AZD1222 COVID-19 vaccine (dated by TCRdb to the early 2020s). Concerning the study at large: AZD1222 recipients with second doses at about 4 weeks or about 12 weeks were pooled, because spike-specific TCR depth and breadth did not differ between schedules. A total of about 240 trial participants underwent TCR sequencing, of whom roughly 210 received two doses of AZD1222 and about 26 received two doses of the MenACWY control vaccine. Trial participants were enrolled by age into subgroups of 18-55, 56-69 and 70-plus years, and around 140, 26 and 57 TCR-sequenced participants, respectively, were included in these subgroups.

The sample's time point label, decoded: baseline before first vaccination. Vaccinee samples came from UK trials COV001 and COV002, including a single-blind randomized controlled phase 2/3 trial of AZD1222 (ChAdOx1 nCoV-19) in healthy adults. Trial participant PBMC samples were collected at day 0 and day 28 after the second dose for TCRbeta chain sequencing. Taken from cysteine to valine, the CDR3 has 13 residues. The retained sequence is limited to the CDR3, 39 bases, with the frame set at the first base. Trimming takes 5 bases from V and 4 bases from J, and the germline ends sit 12 bases apart. From the germline V gene (reference sequence), CDR1 is SEHNR and CDR2 is FQNEAQ. The table lists this clone with a few counts. The target of this receptor is not known. Base qualities are not at hand, and no much larger clone is one base apart. The paper as a whole reports these results and caveats: After two AZD1222 doses, both the breadth and the depth of spike-specific TCRs were significantly higher than at day 0 and than in MenACWY recipients. In the small 56-69-year group, the increase in depth fell short of significance, most likely because of low power. CD4 TCRs associated with the vaccine covered the entire spike protein, and the dominant responses were in regions 160-218 and 743-854. Only five or six AZD1222 recipients were SARS-CoV-2 seropositive at baseline, limiting conclusions about previously exposed vaccinees. No day 14 peak-response samples were available, so repertoires were characterized only after the peak T cell response. Epitopes outside the regions mutated in the B.1.351 and B.1.1.7 variants were reportedly recognized by nearly half of the unique spike-specific TCRs. Participants were mostly white British and included more females than males, and it was suggested by the authors that clonal diversity may have been underestimated.

The CDR3 regions of human TCRbeta chains were subjected to immunosequencing. Concerning the study's data processing: Repertoire TCRs were matched against a reference library of SARS-CoV-2-specific TCRs generated with the MIRA antigen-specificity platform. Breadth meant the fraction of unique TCRs that were SARS-CoV-2-associated, whereas depth meant the fraction of total T cells that were SARS-CoV-2-associated. Using the MIRA data, every spike-specific TCR was mapped to the spike region that the TCR reacted to and assigned to either a CD4 or a CD8 class. Log10-transformed breadth and depth values were compared by one-way ANOVA with Sidak's multiple comparisons tests. TCRdb re-hosts the immuneACCESS table, in-frame sequences only. Its copies lack some clones; in the studies checked, an unresolved V gene accounts for under half of them, and the cause for the rest is not known. Clone size and V and J calls were adopted from that table, with D and trimming inferred from the DNA. This sample lists about 150,000 clones; roughly 94% were detected once. Around 1.3% of the sample is taken by the ten largest.

This TCR was recovered from an adult in good health. Material: peripheral blood, obtained on day 0 of AZD1222 vaccination. In this chain, TRBV7-9 is recombined with TRBJ2-7; possibly the D gene is TRBD1, per 6 matching bases. The CDR3 protein sequence reads: CASSPNRVYEQYV. The DNA reads TGTGCCAGCAGCCCGAACAGGGTATACGAGCAGTACGTC.